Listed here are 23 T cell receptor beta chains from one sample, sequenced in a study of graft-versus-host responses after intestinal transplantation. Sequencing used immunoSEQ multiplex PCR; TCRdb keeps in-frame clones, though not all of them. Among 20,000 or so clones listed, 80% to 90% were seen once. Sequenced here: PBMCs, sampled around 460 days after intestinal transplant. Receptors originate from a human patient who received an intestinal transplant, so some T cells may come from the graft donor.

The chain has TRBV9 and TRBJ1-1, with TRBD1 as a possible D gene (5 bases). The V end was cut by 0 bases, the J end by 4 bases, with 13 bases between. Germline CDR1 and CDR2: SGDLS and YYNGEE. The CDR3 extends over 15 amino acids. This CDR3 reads CASSVVGAKGTEAFF. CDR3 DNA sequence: TGTGCCAGCAGCGTAGTTGGGGCTAAGGGCACTGAAGCTTTCTTT.

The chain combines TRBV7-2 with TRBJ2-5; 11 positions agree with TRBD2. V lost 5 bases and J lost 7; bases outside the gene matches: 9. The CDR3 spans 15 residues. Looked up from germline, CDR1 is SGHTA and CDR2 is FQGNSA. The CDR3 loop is CASSREGTSGGTQYF. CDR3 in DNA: TGTGCCAGCAGCAGAGAGGGGACTAGCGGAGGGACCCAGTACTTC.

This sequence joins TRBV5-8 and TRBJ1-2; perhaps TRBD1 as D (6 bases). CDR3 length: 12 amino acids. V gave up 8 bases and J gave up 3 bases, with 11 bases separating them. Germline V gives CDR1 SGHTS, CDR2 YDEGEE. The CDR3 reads CARSGVYYGYTF. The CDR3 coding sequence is TGTGCCAGATCAGGGGTGTACTATGGCTACACCTTC.

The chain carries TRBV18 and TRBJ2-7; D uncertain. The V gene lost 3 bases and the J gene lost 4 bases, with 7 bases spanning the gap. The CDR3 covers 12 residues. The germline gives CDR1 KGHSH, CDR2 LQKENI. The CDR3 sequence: CASSPTNYEQYF. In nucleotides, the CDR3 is TGTGCCAGCTCACCGACGAATTACGAGCAGTACTTC. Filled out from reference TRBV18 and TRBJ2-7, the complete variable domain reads NAGVMQNPRHLVRRRGQEARLRCSPMKGHSHVYWYRQLPEEGLKFMVYLQKENIIDESGMPKERFSAEFPKEGPSILRIQQVVRGDSAAYFCASSPTNYEQYFGPGTRLTVT.

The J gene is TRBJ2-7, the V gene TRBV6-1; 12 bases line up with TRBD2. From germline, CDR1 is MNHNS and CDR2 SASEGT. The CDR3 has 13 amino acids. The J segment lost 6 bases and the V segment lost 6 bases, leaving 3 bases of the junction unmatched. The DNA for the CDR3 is TGTGCCAGCAGACTAGCGGGAGGATCCGAGCAGTACTTC. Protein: CASRLAGGSEQYF.

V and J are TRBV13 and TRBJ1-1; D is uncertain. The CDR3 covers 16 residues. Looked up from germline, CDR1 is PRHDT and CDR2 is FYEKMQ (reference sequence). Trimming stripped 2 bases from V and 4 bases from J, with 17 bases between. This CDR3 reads CASSLYESGRITEAFF. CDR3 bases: TGTGCCAGCAGCTTATATGAATCCGGGAGGATCACTGAAGCTTTCTTT.

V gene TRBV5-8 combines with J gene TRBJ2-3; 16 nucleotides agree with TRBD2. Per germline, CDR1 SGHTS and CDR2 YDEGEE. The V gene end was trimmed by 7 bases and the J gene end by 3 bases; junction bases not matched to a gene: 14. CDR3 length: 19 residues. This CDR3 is CASGTTGLAGGPGTDTQYF. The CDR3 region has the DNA TGTGCCAGCGGAACGACGGGACTAGCGGGAGGGCCGGGAACAGATACGCAGTATTTT.

CDR3 bases: TGTGCCAGCAGCCGCGGCGGGAGCTCCTACAATGAGCAGTTCTTC. As protein: CASSRGGSSYNEQFF. V gene TRBV7-9 combines with J gene TRBJ2-1, with 7 positions matching TRBD2. Trimming took 5 bases from V and 0 from J; bases not matched to a gene: 4. Per germline, CDR1 SEHNR and CDR2 FQNEAQ (reference sequence). The CDR3 covers 15 residues. Complete variable domain (other parts from reference TRBV7-9 and TRBJ2-1): DTGVSQNPRHKITKRGQNVTFRCDPISEHNRLYWYRQTLGQGPEFLTYFQNEAQLEKSRLLSDRFSAERPKGSFSTLEIQRTEQGDSAMYLCASSRGGSSYNEQFFGPGTRLTVL.

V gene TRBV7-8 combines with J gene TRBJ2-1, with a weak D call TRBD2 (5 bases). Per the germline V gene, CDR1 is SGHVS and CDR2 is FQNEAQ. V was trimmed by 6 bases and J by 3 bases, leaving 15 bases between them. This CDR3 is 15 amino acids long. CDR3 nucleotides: TGTGCCAGCAGTGGACGAGGCGGGCGCTACAATGAGCAGTTCTTC. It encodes CASSGRGGRYNEQFF. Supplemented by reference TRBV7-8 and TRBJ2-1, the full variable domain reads GAGVSQSPRYKVAKRGQDVALRCDPISGHVSLFWYQQALGQGPEFLTYFQNEAQLDKSGLPSDRFFAERPEGSVSTLKIQRTQQEDSAVYLCASSGRGGRYNEQFFGPGTRLTVL.

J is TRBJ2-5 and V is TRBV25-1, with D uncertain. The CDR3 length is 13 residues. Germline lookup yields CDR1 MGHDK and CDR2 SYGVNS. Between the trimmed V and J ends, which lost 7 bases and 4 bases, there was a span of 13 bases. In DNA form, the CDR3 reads TGTGCCAGCACCCACTTGCCCGGAGAGACCCAGTACTTC. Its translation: CASTHLPGETQYF.

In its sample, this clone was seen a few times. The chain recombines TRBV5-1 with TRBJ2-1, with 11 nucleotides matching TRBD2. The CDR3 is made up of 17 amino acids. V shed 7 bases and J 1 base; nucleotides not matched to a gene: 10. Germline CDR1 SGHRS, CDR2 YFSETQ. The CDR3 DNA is TGCGCCAGCCGACTGGGGCTAGCGGGGGGTTCCTACAATGAGCAGTTCTTC. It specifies CASRLGLAGGSYNEQFF.

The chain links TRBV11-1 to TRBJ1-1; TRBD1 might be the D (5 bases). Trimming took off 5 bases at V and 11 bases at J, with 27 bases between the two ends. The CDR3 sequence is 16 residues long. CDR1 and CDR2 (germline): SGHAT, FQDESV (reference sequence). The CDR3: CASSPEQQKGTGGAFF. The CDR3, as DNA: TGTGCCAGCAGCCCGGAACAACAGAAGGGCACGGGGGGGGCTTTCTTT.

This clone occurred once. CDR3 residues: CASSEGGVTGELFF. The CDR3 DNA sequence: TGCGCCAGCAGTGAAGGAGGGGTCACCGGGGAGCTGTTTTTT. The chain has TRBV10-1 and TRBJ2-2; possible D gene TRBD2, 6 bases. Germline V lookup: CDR1 WNHNN, CDR2 SYGVQD (reference sequence). V shed 3 bases and J shed 4 bases, with 9 bases lying between them. The CDR3 totals 14 residues.

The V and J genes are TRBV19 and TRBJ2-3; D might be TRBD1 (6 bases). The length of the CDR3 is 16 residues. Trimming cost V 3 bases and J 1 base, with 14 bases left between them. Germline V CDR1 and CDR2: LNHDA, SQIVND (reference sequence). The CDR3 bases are TGTGCCAGTAGTATGGACAGAGGGGATGGCACAGATACGCAGTATTTT. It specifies CASSMDRGDGTDTQYF.

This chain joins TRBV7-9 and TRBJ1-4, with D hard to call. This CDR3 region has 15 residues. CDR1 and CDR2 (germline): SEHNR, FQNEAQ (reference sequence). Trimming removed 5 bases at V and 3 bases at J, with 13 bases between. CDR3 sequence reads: CASSPGVTANEKLFF. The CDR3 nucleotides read TGTGCCAGCAGCCCCGGGGTTACAGCTAATGAAAAACTGTTTTTT.

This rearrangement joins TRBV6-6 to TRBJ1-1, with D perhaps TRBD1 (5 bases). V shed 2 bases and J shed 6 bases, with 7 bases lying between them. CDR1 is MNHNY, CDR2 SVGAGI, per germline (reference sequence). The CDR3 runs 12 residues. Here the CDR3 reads CASSYRGAEAFF. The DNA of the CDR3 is TGTGCCAGCAGTTACCGGGGGGCTGAAGCTTTCTTT.

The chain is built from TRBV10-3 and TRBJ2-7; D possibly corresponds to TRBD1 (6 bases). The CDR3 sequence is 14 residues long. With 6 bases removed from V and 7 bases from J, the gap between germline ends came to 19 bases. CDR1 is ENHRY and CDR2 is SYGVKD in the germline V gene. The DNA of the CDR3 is TGTGCCATCAGCGCGAGGACAGTTATAAGGGAGCAGTACTTC. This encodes CAISARTVIREQYF.

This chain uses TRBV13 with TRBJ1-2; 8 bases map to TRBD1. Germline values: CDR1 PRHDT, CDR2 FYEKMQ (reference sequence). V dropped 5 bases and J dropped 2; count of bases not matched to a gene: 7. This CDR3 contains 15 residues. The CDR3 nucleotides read TGTGCCAGCAGCCCGAGGACAGGGAGGAACTATGGCTACACCTTC. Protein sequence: CASSPRTGRNYGYTF.

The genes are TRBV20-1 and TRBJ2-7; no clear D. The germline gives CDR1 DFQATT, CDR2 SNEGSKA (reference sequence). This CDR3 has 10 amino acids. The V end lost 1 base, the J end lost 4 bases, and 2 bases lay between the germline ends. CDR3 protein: CSARAYEQYF. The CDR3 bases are TGCAGTGCTAGAGCTTACGAGCAGTACTTC.

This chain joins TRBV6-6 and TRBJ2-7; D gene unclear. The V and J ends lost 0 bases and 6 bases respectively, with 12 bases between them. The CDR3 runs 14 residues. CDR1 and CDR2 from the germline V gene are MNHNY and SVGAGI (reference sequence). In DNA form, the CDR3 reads TGTGCCAGCAGTTACTCGATGGCTAGTCTCGAGCAGTACTTC. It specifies CASSYSMASLEQYF.

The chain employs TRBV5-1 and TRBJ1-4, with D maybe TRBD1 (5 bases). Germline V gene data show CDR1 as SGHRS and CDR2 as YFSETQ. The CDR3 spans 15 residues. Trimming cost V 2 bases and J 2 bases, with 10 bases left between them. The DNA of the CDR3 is TGCGCCAGCAGCTTTACCGGGGGGACTAATGAAAAACTGTTTTTT. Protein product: CASSFTGGTNEKLFF.

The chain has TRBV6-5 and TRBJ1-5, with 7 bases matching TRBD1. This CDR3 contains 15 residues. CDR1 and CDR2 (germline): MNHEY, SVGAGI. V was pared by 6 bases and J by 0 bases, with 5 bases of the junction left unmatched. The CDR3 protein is CASRPTGNSNQPQHF. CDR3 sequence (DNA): TGTGCCAGCAGGCCGACAGGGAATAGCAATCAGCCCCAGCATTTT.

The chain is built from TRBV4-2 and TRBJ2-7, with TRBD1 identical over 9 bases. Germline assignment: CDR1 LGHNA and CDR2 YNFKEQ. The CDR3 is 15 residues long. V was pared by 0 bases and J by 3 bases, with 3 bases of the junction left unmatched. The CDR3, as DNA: TGTGCCAGCAGCCAAGAGGGGACAGGGAGCTACGAGCAGTACTTC. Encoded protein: CASSQEGTGSYEQYF.